The clone carrying this T cell receptor (beta chain) occurred a few times. Its antigen is not identified. This sample is drawn from a study of T cell repertoires in cytomegalovirus infection. Study context: Recently identified HLA-C-restricted CMV epitopes were used, and well-studied HLA-B-restricted CMV epitopes were used as well. The public TCR beta signatures pointed to both CMV infection and matching HLA type. Study conclusions and caveats: Clonotypes of TCR beta that were HLA-C-restricted and CMV-specific dominated the ex vivo response. The study identified carriers of CMV plus the relevant HLA from cumulative public TCR beta family frequency.

One entry per CDR3 protein results from TCRdb running MiXCR on the reads. Of roughly 920,000 distinct CDR3 sequences listed, less than 35% are singletons. V was cut by 0 bases and J by 4 bases, with 13 bases left in between. Germline lookup yields CDR1 SGHRS and CDR2 YFSETQ. The CDR3 loop spans 15 amino acids. The receptor's source is a human donor in good health (CMV status not recorded). Some clones in this sample may be carry-over from other donors' samples. The starting material was cultured CD8+ T cells from PBMCs, obtained from culture after CMV antigen stimulation. The gene calls are TRBV5-1 and TRBJ1-1; weak D call: TRBD1 (5 bases). CDR3 in amino acids: CASSLVAGQGTEAFF. CDR3 nucleotide sequence: TGCGCCAGCAGCTTGGTGGCAGGACAAGGCACTGAAGCTTTCTTT.